This T cell receptor (beta chain) was retrieved from a study of blood T cell repertoires in COVID-19. Study-level background: The samples span acute and convalescent COVID-19 from the United States, Italy and Spain. PBMCs, B-cell-depleted T cells, or T cells provided the cDNA or gDNA that made up the material.

The CDR3 extends over 14 amino acids. Germline assignment: CDR1 SQVTM and CDR2 ANQGSEA. Trimming cost V 5 bases and J 11 bases, with 24 bases left between them. Original processing notes: Using reference gene primer amplification, nucleated cell counts were estimated. The assay was immunoSEQ multiplex PCR, and TCRdb's table has in-frame clones only and misses some. Clonal size and the V and J genes are those of that table, whereas D and trimming came from the DNA. The repertoire holds some 180,000 clones, 81% seen once, with about 11% in the top ten. Seattle researchers signed up patients amid active infection and tracked them longitudinally. In its sample, this clone was seen once.

V usage is TRBV29-1 and J usage is TRBJ1-1; possible D gene TRBD1, 5 bases. Source material: peripheral blood. This receptor was obtained from a woman aged 40 to 50 with COVID-19, enrolled during active disease. The CDR3 protein is CSVSTSRGSVGAFF. CDR3 nucleotide sequence: TGCAGCGTTTCCACCTCTCGGGGGAGTGTTGGGGCTTTCTTT.